This T cell receptor beta chain was recovered during a study of cytomegalovirus exposure and HLA in healthy donors. Amplification used 60 Vbeta primers and 13 Jbeta primers. Some clones are missing from TCRdb's copy, which holds only in-frame ones; the method was immunoSEQ multiplex PCR. The sample lists some 170,000 clones; approximately 72% were seen once. This CDR3 has 13 residues. CDR1 SGHTA and CDR2 FQGNSA come from the germline V gene. Trimming shortened V by 6 bases and J by 5 bases, and 13 bases separated the two germline ends. The chain employs TRBV7-2 and TRBJ2-5, with a tentative D call TRBD2 (5 bases). The clonotype originates from a human donor in good health. Sequenced input: PBMCs. CDR3 coding DNA: TGTGCCAGCAGTCAGAGGGTGCGGGAGACCCAGTACTTC. Translation: CASSQRVRETQYF. The full variable domain, with the rest looked up from reference TRBV7-2 and TRBJ2-5, is GAGVSQSPSNKVTEKGKDVELRCDPISGHTALYWYRQSLGQGLEFLIYFQGNSAPDKSGLPSDRFSAERTGGSVSTLTIQRTQQEDSAVYLCASSQRVRETQYFGPGTRLLVL.